The 24 T cell receptor beta chains below were found in one sample sequenced in a study of identical twins. One entry per CDR3 protein results from TCRdb running MiXCR on the 5' RACE reads. Of under 300,000 distinct CDR3 sequences listed, around 6.5% are singletons. These sequences were also reported in another study, on T cells expressing NK-cell markers.

The sample taken for sequencing was CD8+ T cells sorted from blood. Every receptor here comes from a woman aged 18-35 years in good health.

This clonotype showed up just a few times. This chain uses TRBV30 with TRBJ2-7, with 9 bases identical to TRBD1. Germline loops: CDR1 GTSNPN, CDR2 SVGIG (reference sequence). J lost 5 bases, V lost 2 bases, and 16 bases had no gene match. The CDR3 totals 17 residues. The DNA of the CDR3 is TGTGCCTGGAGTCAGCACCGCCGGGACAGGGTGCTCAACGAGCAGTACTTC. It specifies CAWSQHRRDRVLNEQYF.

This clonotype has ten or more counts. V is TRBV14 and J is TRBJ2-1; TRBD2 agrees at 9 bases. Losses at the gene ends were 4 bases for V and 5 bases for J; bases not matched to a gene: 12. This CDR3 has 17 residues. In germline, CDR1 is SGHDN, CDR2 FVKESK. CDR3 coding DNA: TGTGCCAGCAGCCGGAGTTATAGCGGGAGTTTGAACAATGAGCAGTTCTTC. It is translated as CASSRSYSGSLNNEQFF.

V usage is TRBV6-1 and J usage is TRBJ2-5; weak D call: TRBD2 (6 bases). V was clipped by 6 bases and J by 5 bases, with 13 bases between them. The length of the CDR3 is 13 residues. Germline V lookup: CDR1 MNHNS, CDR2 SASEGT. The CDR3 DNA reads TGTGCCAGCAGAGGGATCGCGGGGGAGACCCAGTACTTC. Protein sequence: CASRGIAGETQYF.

This clonotype showed up just a few times. The CDR3 DNA sequence: TGCAGCTTGTGCTTTGGGACAGCGTCCACTGGGGCCAACGTCCTGACTTTC. This codes for CSLCFGTASTGANVLTF. The chain links TRBV29-1 to TRBJ2-6, with 7 bases lining up with TRBD1. Germline trimming cut 8 bases from V and 2 bases from J; bases unmatched to any gene: 15. Germline lookup yields CDR1 SQVTM and CDR2 ANQGSEA. The CDR3 totals 17 residues.

The chain combines TRBV12-3 or TRBV12-4 with TRBJ1-2, with a possible D match to TRBD1 (6 bases). V was shortened by 4 bases and J by 7 bases, with 10 bases between the two germline ends. This CDR3 is 12 amino acids long. The CDR3 bases are TGTGCCAGCAGTTGGGGGGCGGTTGGCTACACCTTC. Its protein product is CASSWGAVGYTF.

This clonotype has at least ten counts. The chain recombines TRBV29-1 with TRBJ1-1; 7 bases match TRBD1. Germline-derived CDR1 and CDR2 are SQVTM and ANQGSEA. The trim removed 6 bases at V and 1 base at J, leaving 5 bases unmatched. The length of the CDR3 is 13 residues. The CDR3 loop reads CSVPGQTNTEAFF. CDR3 DNA: TGCAGCGTCCCGGGACAGACGAACACTGAAGCTTTCTTT.

This clonotype turned up a few times. The chain has TRBV12-3 or TRBV12-4 and TRBJ2-7; D is undetermined. Trimming shortened V by 8 bases and J by 2 bases, and 10 bases separated the two germline ends. This CDR3 has 12 amino acids. DNA of the CDR3: TGTGCCAGCTCGGAGCAGGCCTACGAGCAGTACTTC. Translated: CASSEQAYEQYF.

This clonotype was detected many times. The CDR3: CASSQAVQSSNTEAFF. The CDR3, as DNA: TGCGCCAGCAGCCAAGCGGTACAGAGTTCGAACACTGAAGCTTTCTTT. The rearrangement joins TRBV4-1 to TRBJ1-1; no firm D call. The germline CDR1 and CDR2 sequences are MGHRA and YSYEKL. This CDR3 region has 16 residues. V dropped 1 base and J dropped 1 base, with 13 bases sitting between them.

This clonotype appeared many times. The CDR3 bases are TGTGCCAGCAGCCGCGTACGGGGATCCTACGAGCAGTACTTC. Its translation: CASSRVRGSYEQYF. This chain links TRBV6-1 with TRBJ2-7; D is possibly TRBD2 (5 bases). In germline, CDR1 is MNHNS, CDR2 SASEGT. CDR3 length: 14 amino acids. The V and J ends lost 6 bases and 1 base respectively, with 13 bases between them.

J is TRBJ2-3 and V is TRBV6-1; D may match TRBD1 or TRBD2 (5 bases each). V lost 5 bases to trimming and J lost 5 bases, with 11 bases between them. The CDR3 extends over 13 amino acids. From germline, CDR1 is MNHNS and CDR2 SASEGT. The CDR3 DNA follows: TGTGCCAGCAGTCAAGGGGCGGGAGATACGCAGTATTTT. Translating it yields CASSQGAGDTQYF.

This chain joins TRBV7-9 and TRBJ1-2; 7 nucleotides line up with TRBD1. Trimming cost V 5 bases and J 8 bases; bases outside gene matches: 5. CDR1 and CDR2 from the germline V gene are SEHNR and FQNEAQ (reference sequence). This CDR3 is built from 12 residues. CDR3 in amino acids: CASSLGTAGYTF. In nucleotides, the CDR3 is TGTGCCAGCAGCCTGGGGACAGCGGGCTACACCTTC.

The rearrangement links TRBV11-2 to TRBJ2-5; 8 nucleotides line up with TRBD1. This CDR3 is built from 18 residues. From germline, CDR1 is SGHAT and CDR2 FQNNGV. The V and J ends lost 0 bases and 1 base, in that order; junction bases with no gene match: 10. The CDR3 sequence: CASSLDPRQGPTQETQYF. The CDR3 region has the DNA TGTGCCAGCAGCTTAGACCCGAGACAGGGGCCAACCCAAGAGACCCAGTACTTC.

V is TRBV3-1 and J is TRBJ1-4, with D perhaps TRBD1 (5 bases). This CDR3 contains 17 residues. Trimming stripped 11 bases from V and 3 bases from J, with 25 bases between. Germline CDR1 is LGHDT and CDR2 is YNNKEL (reference sequence). The CDR3 is CASCQEVPWTPNEKLFF. CDR3 nucleotide sequence: TGTGCCTCCTGCCAGGAGGTCCCTTGGACACCTAATGAAAAACTGTTTTTT.

CDR3 coding DNA: TGCAGTGCTAGACCACTAGCGGGGAGTAGCACAGATACGCAGTATTTT. Its protein is CSARPLAGSSTDTQYF. This chain uses TRBV20-1 with TRBJ2-3, with TRBD2 identical over 10 bases. This CDR3 has 16 amino acids. The V segment lost 2 bases and the J segment 0 bases; nucleotides outside the gene matches: 5. Germline lookup yields CDR1 DFQATT and CDR2 SNEGSKA (reference sequence).

The chain combines TRBV21-1 with TRBJ2-3; no check of the table's D call, TRBD2, against the DNA was made. TRBV21-1 has pseudogene status. The length of the CDR3 is 17 residues. This chain's CDR3 is CASSTPGTSGSTDTQYF. The CDR3 nucleotides are TGTGCCAGCAGCACCCCGGGGACTAGCGGATCCACAGATACGCAGTATTTT.

This clonotype was detected only a few times. The CDR3 is CASSSWVGGAYNEQFF. The CDR3 nucleotides are TGTGCCAGCAGCTCCTGGGTGGGAGGAGCCTACAATGAGCAGTTCTTC. This chain connects TRBV7-9 to TRBJ2-1; D is possibly TRBD2 (6 bases). The germline gives CDR1 SEHNR, CDR2 FQNEAQ (reference sequence). V gave up 4 bases and J gave up 2 bases, with 15 bases separating them. This CDR3 contains 16 residues.

This clonotype was observed many times. The chain uses TRBV10-1 and TRBJ2-1; TRBD2 matches 14 bases. Looked up from germline, CDR1 is WNHNN and CDR2 is SYGVQD (reference sequence). This CDR3 region has 14 residues. Trimming removed 3 bases from V and 9 bases from J; junction bases left unmatched: 1. The CDR3 sequence: CASSDGTSGGEQFF. CDR3 sequence (DNA): TGCGCCAGCAGTGACGGGACTAGCGGGGGTGAGCAGTTCTTC.

This clonotype was found a few times. The rearrangement joins TRBV7-7 to TRBJ2-7; D is uncertain. There are 15 residues in the CDR3. The germline V and J ends were trimmed by 1 base and 6 bases, with 16 bases remaining between them. Germline V gives CDR1 SSHAT, CDR2 FNYEAQ (reference sequence). The CDR3 is CASSLVGSTGSEQYF. CDR3 DNA sequence: TGTGCCAGCAGCTTAGTCGGTTCTACTGGCTCCGAGCAGTACTTC.

This clonotype turned up a few times. One end of the junction does not line up with germline, which may come from a read error. The V call is TRBV11-2, the J call TRBJ2-1; D gene ambiguous. Germline CDR1 reads SGHAT; CDR2 reads FQNNGV. The CDR3 is 14 amino acids. CDR3 in DNA: TGTGCCAGCAGCCTAGAAGGGCCACGGGATGAGCAGTTCTTC. This sequence encodes CASSLEGPRDEQFF.

The chain carries TRBV19 and TRBJ1-2; possible D gene TRBD1, 6 bases. Trimming removed 10 bases at V and 8 bases at J, with 23 bases between. CDR3 length equals 14 residues. Germline V lookup: CDR1 LNHDA, CDR2 SQIVND (reference sequence). Here the CDR3 reads CAIDSTGRGGGYTF. CDR3 coding DNA: TGTGCCATCGACTCCACGGGCAGGGGTGGAGGCTACACCTTC. The full variable domain, rest sourced from reference TRBV19 and TRBJ1-2, is DGGITQSPKYLFRKEGQNVTLSCEQNLNHDAMYWYRQDPGQGLRLIYYSQIVNDFQKGDIAEGYSVSREKKESFPLTVTSAQKNPTAFYLCAIDSTGRGGGYTFGSGTRLTVV.

The J gene is TRBJ2-7, the V gene TRBV11-2; unclear D gene. The CDR3 extends over 15 amino acids. The V gene lost 5 bases and the J gene lost 0 bases, with 14 bases spanning the gap. From germline, CDR1 is SGHAT and CDR2 FQNNGV. CDR3 protein: CASSVTIGTSYEQYF. The CDR3 nucleotides are TGTGCCAGCAGCGTGACCATTGGCACCTCCTACGAGCAGTACTTC.

The chain joins TRBV2 to TRBJ2-5; 7 bases agree with TRBD2. This CDR3 contains 17 residues. V gave up 7 bases and J gave up 7 bases; unmatched junction bases: 21. The germline V gene has CDR1 SNHLY and CDR2 FYNNEI. The CDR3 loop reads CASTQEAASGRRGTQYF. The CDR3, as DNA: TGTGCCAGCACCCAGGAGGCGGCTAGCGGAAGGAGGGGGACCCAGTACTTC. Drawing the rest from reference TRBV2 and TRBJ2-5, the complete variable domain is EPEVTQTPSHQVTQMGQEVILRCVPISNHLYFYWYRQILGQKVEFLVSFYNNEISEKSEIFDDQFSVERPDGSNFTLKIRSTKLEDSAMYFCASTQEAASGRRGTQYFGPGTRLLVL.

V is TRBV4-3 and J is TRBJ1-2; D is ambiguous. CDR3 size: 16 residues. Germline V lookup: CDR1 LGHNA, CDR2 YSLEER. Trimming removed 0 bases from V and 4 bases from J, with 15 bases in between. The CDR3 DNA is TGCGCCAGCAGCCAAGAAACTGTCGGCACCTTCTATGGCTACACCTTC. It codes for CASSQETVGTFYGYTF.

This clonotype occurred a few times. This sequence joins TRBV19 and TRBJ1-6; no firm D call. V was clipped by 4 bases and J by 5 bases, with 6 bases between them. Germline CDR1 LNHDA, CDR2 SQIVND (reference sequence). This CDR3 region has 13 residues. CDR3 loop: CASSRVNNSPLHF. The CDR3, as DNA: TGTGCCAGTAGTAGGGTAAATAATTCACCCCTCCACTTT.